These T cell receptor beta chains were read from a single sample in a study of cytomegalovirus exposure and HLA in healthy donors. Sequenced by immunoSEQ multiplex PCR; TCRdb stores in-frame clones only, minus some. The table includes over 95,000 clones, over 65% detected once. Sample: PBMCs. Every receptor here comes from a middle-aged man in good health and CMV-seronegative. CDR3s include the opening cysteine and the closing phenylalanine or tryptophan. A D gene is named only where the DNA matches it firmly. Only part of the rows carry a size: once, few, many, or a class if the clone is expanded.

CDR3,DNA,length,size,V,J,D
CASSADRPGVNSPLHF,TGTGCCAGCAGTGCCGACAGGCCTGGAGTAAATTCACCCCTCCACTTT,16,.,TRBV2,TRBJ1-6,.
CASSPLPGQGAYNEQFF,TGTGCCAGCTCACCACTCCCGGGACAGGGGGCCTACAATGAGCAGTTCTTC,17,.,TRBV18,TRBJ2-1,TRBD1
CASSALGQAGGYTF,TGTGCCAGCAGTGCGCTGGGACAGGCGGGGGGCTACACCTTC,14,.,TRBV6-6,TRBJ1-2,TRBD1
CSAEQVFGKPTEAFF,TGCAGCGCAGAACAGGTATTCGGCAAACCCACTGAAGCTTTCTTT,15,.,TRBV29-1,TRBJ1-1,.
CASSLTAGVAWNTEAFF,TGTGCCAGCAGTTTAACGGCAGGGGTCGCCTGGAACACTGAAGCTTTCTTT,17,.,TRBV28,TRBJ1-1,.
CASSLGAQYEQYF,TGTGCCAGCAGCTTAGGGGCCCAATACGAGCAGTACTTC,13,.,TRBV11-2,TRBJ2-7,.
CASSPGLSGPTDTQYF,TGTGCCAGCAGCCCTGGGCTTAGCGGGCCCACAGATACGCAGTATTTT,16,.,TRBV11-2,TRBJ2-3,TRBD2
CASSLESNLNYGYTF,TGTGCCAGCAGCTTAGAGTCTAACCTCAACTATGGCTACACCTTC,15,once,TRBV7-9,TRBJ1-2,.
CASISGTSGGGELFF,TGTGCCAGCATCTCCGGGACTAGCGGGGGCGGGGAGCTGTTTTTT,15,.,TRBV6-1,TRBJ2-2,TRBD2
CASSVRLAGYNEQFF,TGTGCCAGCAGTGTCAGACTAGCGGGGTACAATGAGCAGTTCTTC,15,.,TRBV6-5,TRBJ2-1,TRBD2
CATSRGRTALLNTEAFF,TGTGCCACCAGCAGAGGGAGGACAGCACTCTTGAACACTGAAGCTTTCTTT,17,.,TRBV15,TRBJ1-1,.
CASSIDRSSYNEQFF,TGTGCCAGTAGTATAGACAGAAGCTCCTACAATGAGCAGTTCTTC,15,once,TRBV19,TRBJ2-1,.
CASSPLVYNEQFF,TGTGCCAGCAGCCCCCTAGTTTACAATGAGCAGTTCTTC,13,.,TRBV7-9,TRBJ2-1,.
CASSRTSGRAYEQYF,TGTGCCAGCAGTCGGACTAGCGGGAGGGCCTACGAGCAGTACTTC,15,.,TRBV28,TRBJ2-7,TRBD2
CAWRTGQPTDTQYF,TGTGCCTGGAGGACAGGGCAGCCCACAGATACGCAGTATTTT,14,.,TRBV30,TRBJ2-3,TRBD1
CASSRSGGSPQETQYF,TGCGCCAGCAGCCGGAGTGGGGGGAGCCCACAAGAGACCCAGTACTTC,16,.,TRBV5-1,TRBJ2-5,.
CASSVAGPPNNSPLHF,TGCGCCAGCAGCGTCGCTGGTCCACCTAATAATTCACCCCTCCACTTT,16,.,TRBV5-1,TRBJ1-6,.
CASRETGGEKLFF,TGTGCCAGCAGGGAAACGGGTGGCGAAAAACTGTTTTTT,13,.,TRBV6-1,TRBJ1-4,.
CASSPDLSTGELFF,TGTGCCAGCTCACCGGACTTAAGCACCGGGGAGCTGTTTTTT,14,.,TRBV18,TRBJ2-2,.
CASSHSDRFPGGYTF,TGCGCCAGCAGCCACTCAGACCGATTTCCCGGGGGCTACACCTTC,15,.,TRBV4-1,TRBJ1-2,.
CASSPRGLYEQYF,TGTGCCAGCAGTCCTAGGGGGCTCTACGAGCAGTACTTC,13,.,TRBV27,TRBJ2-7,TRBD1
CASSEELAGANTGELFF,TGTGCCAGCAGTGAGGAACTAGCGGGCGCGAACACCGGGGAGCTGTTTTTT,17,.,TRBV6-1,TRBJ2-2,TRBD2
CASHTSYYGYTF,TGTGCCAGCCACACCTCATACTATGGCTACACCTTC,12,.,TRBV5-8,TRBJ1-2,.
CASMRDRHIF,TGCGCCAGCATGAGGGACAGGCATATTTTT,10,.,TRBV5-1,TRBJ1-4,TRBD1
CASSRGVNTEAFF,TGTGCCAGCAGCCGGGGGGTTAACACTGAAGCTTTCTTT,13,.,TRBV7-9,TRBJ1-1,.
CASSKVAQNTGELFF,TGTGCCAGCAGCAAGGTAGCCCAGAACACCGGGGAGCTGTTTTTT,15,.,TRBV5-4,TRBJ2-2,.
CASSIINYGYTF,TGTGCCAGCAGCATAATCAACTATGGCTACACCTTC,12,.,TRBV7-9,TRBJ1-2,.
CASSTPARAGRVGEQFF,TGTGCCAGCAGCACACCCGCTCGGGCGGGAAGGGTCGGTGAGCAGTTCTTC,17,.,TRBV28,TRBJ2-1,.
CASSRSSGSLGEQYF,TGCGCCAGCAGTAGATCTAGCGGGAGTTTGGGTGAGCAGTACTTC,15,.,TRBV10-2,TRBJ2-7,TRBD2
CATSRENIRGPSYGYTF,TGTGCCACCAGCAGGGAAAACATCAGGGGGCCTAGCTATGGCTACACCTTC,17,.,TRBV15,TRBJ1-2,TRBD1
CASSTRAGLNTEAFF,TGTGCCAGTAGTACCCGCGCGGGCTTGAACACTGAAGCTTTCTTT,15,.,TRBV19,TRBJ1-1,.
CASSAGQGAGQPQHF,TGTGCCAGCAGCGCGGGACAGGGGGCGGGTCAGCCCCAGCATTTT,15,.,TRBV7-2,TRBJ1-5,TRBD1
CASSRYRSQPQHF,TGTGCCAGCAGTCGCTACAGGTCCCAGCCCCAGCATTTT,13,few,TRBV7-2,TRBJ1-5,.
CASSIRQTSTDTQYF,TGTGCCAGTAGTATACGGCAGACTAGCACAGATACGCAGTATTTT,15,.,TRBV19,TRBJ2-3,.
CASSHRDRGFTGELFF,TGCGCCAGCAGCCACCGGGACAGGGGATTCACCGGGGAGCTGTTTTTT,16,.,TRBV5-1,TRBJ2-2,TRBD1
CASAEGTTEAFF,TGTGCCAGCGCGGAGGGGACCACTGAAGCTTTCTTT,12,.,TRBV27,TRBJ1-1,.
CASRGDRGEPQHF,TGTGCCAGCAGGGGGGACAGGGGCGAGCCCCAGCATTTT,13,.,TRBV2,TRBJ1-5,TRBD1
CASRPGTGVSPLHF,TGTGCCAGCAGGCCCGGGACAGGGGTCTCACCCCTCCACTTT,14,.,TRBV2,TRBJ1-6,TRBD1
CASSPVGTQIYEQYF,TGTGCCAGCAGCCCAGTTGGGACACAAATCTACGAGCAGTACTTC,15,.,TRBV9,TRBJ2-7,.
CASSLGQRSGNTIYF,TGTGCCAGCAGCCTGGGACAGCGCTCTGGAAACACCATATATTTT,15,.,TRBV5-6,TRBJ1-3,TRBD1
CASSLAPSSGNTIYF,TGTGCCAGCAGCTTGGCTCCGAGCTCTGGAAACACCATATATTTT,15,.,TRBV5-5,TRBJ1-3,.
CASSPQRESYNEQFF,TGCGCCAGCAGCCCCCAGCGGGAGTCCTACAATGAGCAGTTCTTC,15,few,TRBV5-1,TRBJ2-1,TRBD2
CASSLDRVEPQHF,TGTGCCAGCAGCTTAGATCGGGTTGAGCCCCAGCATTTT,13,.,TRBV7-2,TRBJ1-5,.
CATLRDRVHEQYF,TGTGCCACCCTCCGGGACAGGGTCCACGAGCAGTACTTC,13,once,TRBV19,TRBJ2-7,TRBD1
CASSLEWTRAYNEQFF,TGTGCCAGCAGCTTAGAATGGACTAGAGCATACAATGAGCAGTTCTTC,16,once,TRBV7-9,TRBJ2-1,TRBD2
CASRGAGSPLHF,TGTGCCAGCAGGGGGGCCGGTTCACCCCTCCACTTT,12,.,TRBV2,TRBJ1-6,.
CAWTRTRGLRDTGELFF,TGTGCCTGGACCCGTACCCGGGGACTACGGGACACCGGGGAGCTGTTTTTT,17,once,TRBV30,TRBJ2-2,TRBD2
CASAGTYEQYF,TGTGCCAGCGCGGGAACCTACGAGCAGTACTTC,11,.,TRBV7-9,TRBJ2-7,.
CASRQGLVGLDTEAFF,TGTGCCAGTAGACAGGGGCTGGTCGGGTTGGACACTGAAGCTTTCTTT,16,medium-sized,TRBV19,TRBJ1-1,TRBD1
CASSGSGGSSYNSPLHF,TGTGCCAGCAGTGGGTCTGGGGGGAGCTCCTATAATTCACCCCTCCACTTT,17,.,TRBV6-1,TRBJ1-6,.
CASSLRGGAGTGELFF,TGTGCCAGCAGCTTAAGGGGGGGGGCAGGCACCGGGGAGCTGTTTTTT,16,once,TRBV11-2,TRBJ2-2,.
CASRAGQGARYGYTF,TGTGCAAGTCGCGCGGGACAGGGGGCGCGGTATGGCTACACCTTC,15,.,TRBV12-2,TRBJ1-2,.
CASSDSGWGEQYF,TGTGCCAGCAGTGATTCAGGGTGGGGCGAGCAGTACTTC,13,.,TRBV2,TRBJ2-7,.
CASSFASTAEAFF,TGTGCCAGCAGCTTTGCCTCAACGGCTGAAGCTTTCTTT,13,.,TRBV5-6,TRBJ1-1,.
CASGPVQYYGYTF,TGTGCCAGCGGCCCGGTACAGTACTATGGCTACACCTTC,13,few,TRBV6-5,TRBJ1-2,.